This T cell receptor (beta chain) was profiled in a study of cytomegalovirus exposure and HLA in healthy donors. At the level of the study: There were about 85 million unique TCRs (from HLA-typed donors) in an early data release. General study points: A later analysis by the authors found several of the most significant clusters apparently linked to common viral pathogens. Sequencing probably produced one cluster of sequence variants that were highly shared. Association with HLA alleles at 0.05 false discovery rate was found for 16,951 TCR beta sequences in a later analysis.

Comment on this clone: What it recognizes is unknown.

The V gene's germline CDR1 is MGHDK and CDR2 SYGVNS. With V trimmed by 2 bases and J by 6 bases, 7 bases remained unmatched. The CDR3 totals 16 residues. PCR was performed using 60 Vbeta and 13 Jbeta primers. Here immunoSEQ multiplex PCR was the method, and the copy in TCRdb shows in-frame clones only, minus some. Its clone listing holds tens of thousands of clones. The sequenced material came from PBMCs. This TCR derives from a young man in good health and CMV-seronegative. This chain connects TRBV25-1 to TRBJ2-6, with 7 positions matching TRBD1. Here the CDR3 reads CASSESQGVMANVLTF. CDR3 DNA sequence: TGTGCCAGCAGTGAAAGTCAGGGGGTGATGGCCAACGTCCTGACTTTC.